This T cell receptor beta chain originates from a study of identical twins listed by TCRdb under 2016. For the wider study: TCR alpha and beta repertoires from monozygotic twins, unrelated adults of various ages and cord blood were deep-sequenced to test whether fetal clonotypes persist. Replicate twin experiments were performed at different times using different library preparation protocols to rule out contamination. The full study reports these points: Invariant T cells such as MAIT and iNKT could partly confound zero-insertion analyses, though diverse VJ usage argued against this for most clonotypes. Recombination models systematically underestimated out-of-frame TCR alpha sharing in monozygotic twins but agreed with sharing between unrelated individuals. The excess sharing between twins in beta out-of-frame sequences was weaker because fewer shared sequences reduced the signal-to-noise ratio. Because the same donors could not be followed over many years, conclusions were based on cross-sectional statistical analysis. Abundant cord blood beta clonotypes carried fewer insertions; young adult naive repertoires showed a weaker similar trend, while memory repertoires showed none. Compared with coincidental sharing between unrelated individuals, out-of-frame TCR alpha sequences shared between twins had an excess of sequences with low generation probability.

Receptors were amplified or captured by 5' RACE. TCRdb lists the instrument as Illumina HiSeq 2000. A universal primer binding site was introduced by template switching, and a unique molecular identifier was present in the final cDNA, enabling accurate counting of TCR cDNA molecules. Specific primers in the conserved constant-segment region were used to synthesize first-strand cDNA for the TCR alpha and beta chains. Each cDNA library was double barcoded, with a SMART-Mk sample barcode plus Illumina barcodes, to control for contamination. TruSeq adapter sequences and Illumina sample barcodes were added in two successive PCR steps. Sequencing of the TCR alpha and beta cDNA libraries was done on the Illumina HiSeq platform using custom primers. Concerning the study's data processing: Unique molecular identifiers were extracted from raw reads with MiGEC, and CDR3 positions were determined with MiXCR. Recombination models were inferred per individual with the repgenHMM and IGoR tools using an EM algorithm. The analysis of shared clonotypes was done with the tcR package in R, with sharing normalized by the product of cloneset sizes. To study raw recombination without the effects of thymic and clonal selection, out-of-frame nonproductive sequences were analyzed. TCRdb passed the public sequencing reads through fastp at Q25 and MiXCR, retaining productive beta sequences. All rows with the same CDR3 protein become a single entry with the most common DNA and genes. The V and J calls and clone size come from TCRdb's table, not from the authors' own analysis. Present in this sample are approximately 630,000 distinct CDR3 sequences, just over 7% of which were seen just once. 1.6% of the sample is taken by the ten largest.

Trimming removed 5 bases from V and 1 base from J; the gene matches leave 12 bases unexplained. The CDR3 sequence holds 17 residues, the cysteine and phenylalanine included. Kept here is only the CDR3 DNA, which spans 51 bases and is read in frame from base 1. Every donor was a healthy Caucasian. The twin cohort consisted of three pairs of female monozygotic twins, all aged about 18 to 30 years. The RNA used for TCR libraries was isolated from peripheral blood mononuclear cells. This clonotype was seen at least ten times. Its binding antigen is unknown. No base quality values were provided; no much bigger clone lies one nucleotide off. These sequences were also reported in another study, on yellow fever vaccine responses in identical twins. Taken from the second paper: The authors reported that the T cell response to vaccination in identical twins appeared partly convergent and partly personalized. In the study, vaccine-responding T cell clones were precisely tracked in identical twins.

The TCR sequence derives from a woman younger than 30 in good health. Sample: PBMCs. The chain was built from TRBV12-3 or TRBV12-4 and TRBJ2-3, and 7 junction bases match TRBD2. The CDR3 sequence is CASSLSPRGDRTDTQYF. The nucleotide sequence reads TGTGCCAGCAGTCTCAGCCCACGGGGGGACCGCACAGATACGCAGTATTTT.